Listed below are T cell receptor beta chains from one sample, sequenced in a study of Ad26.COV2.S vaccination and SARS-CoV-2 variants. Assay: immunoSEQ multiplex PCR; the TCRdb copy retains only in-frame clones and omits some. The profile shows approximately 350,000 clones, around 90% of them singletons. The material was peripheral blood, obtained in a trial of Ad26.COV2.S vaccine versus placebo. These receptors all stem from a person aged 18-65 years who received the Ad26.COV2.S COVID-19 vaccine or a placebo. Both conserved end residues are part of each CDR3. The order of the fields is clone size, J gene, D gene, V gene, CDR3 protein, CDR3 DNA. A D gene is named only where the DNA matches it firmly. Size values are once, few and many counts, or a class for expanded clones, and some rows have none.

clone size: NA
J gene: TRBJ1-1
D gene: TRBD1
V gene: TRBV19
CDR3 protein: CASTPGQTFSTEAFF
CDR3 DNA: TGTGCCAGTACGCCGGGACAGACCTTTAGCACTGAAGCTTTCTTT

clone size: NA
J gene: TRBJ2-7
D gene: TRBD1
V gene: TRBV3-1/TRBV3-2
CDR3 protein: CASSHMDRGREQYF
CDR3 DNA: TGTGCCAGCAGCCACATGGACAGGGGGCGCGAGCAGTACTTC

clone size: NA
J gene: TRBJ1-2
D gene: NA
V gene: TRBV9
CDR3 protein: CASSVEPGYGYTF
CDR3 DNA: TGTGCCAGCAGCGTAGAGCCCGGCTATGGCTACACCTTC

clone size: NA
J gene: TRBJ1-4
D gene: NA
V gene: TRBV6-6
CDR3 protein: CASRQARHNEKLFF
CDR3 DNA: TGTGCCAGCAGGCAGGCACGACATAATGAAAAACTGTTTTTT

clone size: NA
J gene: TRBJ2-1
D gene: NA
V gene: TRBV7-3
CDR3 protein: CASSLAAGAGNEQFF
CDR3 DNA: TGTGCCAGCAGCTTAGCCGCCGGGGCGGGCAATGAGCAGTTCTTC

clone size: NA
J gene: TRBJ2-7
D gene: TRBD1
V gene: TRBV9
CDR3 protein: CASSGGQGVSYEQYF
CDR3 DNA: TGTGCCAGCAGCGGTGGACAGGGGGTCTCCTACGAGCAGTACTTC

clone size: NA
J gene: TRBJ1-5
D gene: TRBD1
V gene: TRBV9
CDR3 protein: CASSSQGAYNQPQHF
CDR3 DNA: TGTGCCAGCAGCTCACAGGGGGCCTACAATCAGCCCCAGCATTTT

clone size: NA
J gene: TRBJ1-2
D gene: NA
V gene: TRBV9
CDR3 protein: CAWTMTYRTNYGYTF
CDR3 DNA: TGTGCCTGGACCATGACTTACAGGACTAACTATGGCTACACCTTC

clone size: few
J gene: TRBJ1-1
D gene: TRBD1
V gene: TRBV4-2
CDR3 protein: CASSDDRGRDTEAFF
CDR3 DNA: TGTGCCAGCAGCGACGACAGGGGGCGTGACACTGAAGCTTTCTTT

clone size: NA
J gene: TRBJ2-7
D gene: NA
V gene: TRBV5-5
CDR3 protein: CASSSGLPYEQYF
CDR3 DNA: TGTGCCAGCAGCTCTGGACTACCCTACGAGCAGTACTTC

clone size: NA
J gene: TRBJ2-2
D gene: NA
V gene: TRBV6-1
CDR3 protein: CASSEQGTGELFF
CDR3 DNA: TGTGCCAGCAGTGAACAGGGAACCGGGGAGCTGTTTTTT

clone size: NA
J gene: TRBJ2-1
D gene: TRBD1
V gene: TRBV4-2
CDR3 protein: CASSSGGEQFF
CDR3 DNA: TGTGCCAGCAGCTCAGGGGGTGAGCAGTTCTTC

clone size: NA
J gene: TRBJ2-3
D gene: TRBD2
V gene: TRBV5-1
CDR3 protein: CASTRTSGGPSTDTQYF
CDR3 DNA: TGCGCCAGCACCCGGACTAGCGGGGGGCCGAGCACAGATACGCAGTATTTT

clone size: NA
J gene: TRBJ1-2
D gene: NA
V gene: TRBV27
CDR3 protein: CASSPSGLAGGTFYGYTF
CDR3 DNA: TGTGCCAGCAGTCCGTCAGGGTTGGCGGGGGGCACCTTCTATGGCTACACCTTC

clone size: NA
J gene: TRBJ1-1
D gene: NA
V gene: TRBV9
CDR3 protein: CASSSVVGEAFF
CDR3 DNA: TGTGCCAGCAGCTCCGTAGTTGGTGAAGCTTTCTTT

clone size: NA
J gene: TRBJ2-7
D gene: NA
V gene: TRBV27
CDR3 protein: CASSLGIRGGEQYF
CDR3 DNA: TGTGCCAGCAGTTTAGGGATAAGGGGTGGGGAGCAGTACTTC

clone size: NA
J gene: TRBJ2-5
D gene: TRBD2
V gene: TRBV4-3
CDR3 protein: CASSPQGGRQETQYF
CDR3 DNA: TGCGCCAGCAGCCCTCAGGGAGGGAGGCAAGAGACCCAGTACTTC

clone size: NA
J gene: TRBJ2-7
D gene: TRBD2
V gene: TRBV15
CDR3 protein: CATSGGLAGLLYSYEQYF
CDR3 DNA: TGTGCCACCAGCGGAGGACTAGCGGGGTTATTATACTCCTACGAGCAGTACTTC

clone size: NA
J gene: TRBJ1-6
D gene: NA
V gene: TRBV7-2
CDR3 protein: CASSFNKKPLHF
CDR3 DNA: TGTGCCAGCAGCTTTAATAAAAAGCCCCTTCACTTT

clone size: few
J gene: TRBJ1-1
D gene: NA
V gene: TRBV4-2
CDR3 protein: CASSQQGRTEAFF
CDR3 DNA: TGTGCCAGCAGCCAACAGGGGAGGACTGAAGCTTTCTTT

clone size: NA
J gene: TRBJ2-1
D gene: TRBD2
V gene: TRBV15
CDR3 protein: CATSRAGGAGDEQFF
CDR3 DNA: TGTGCCACCAGCAGAGCCGGGGGGGCCGGGGATGAGCAGTTCTTC

clone size: NA
J gene: TRBJ2-1
D gene: TRBD2
V gene: TRBV19
CDR3 protein: CASTHSGGANEQFF
CDR3 DNA: TGTGCCAGTACCCATAGCGGGGGGGCAAATGAGCAGTTCTTC